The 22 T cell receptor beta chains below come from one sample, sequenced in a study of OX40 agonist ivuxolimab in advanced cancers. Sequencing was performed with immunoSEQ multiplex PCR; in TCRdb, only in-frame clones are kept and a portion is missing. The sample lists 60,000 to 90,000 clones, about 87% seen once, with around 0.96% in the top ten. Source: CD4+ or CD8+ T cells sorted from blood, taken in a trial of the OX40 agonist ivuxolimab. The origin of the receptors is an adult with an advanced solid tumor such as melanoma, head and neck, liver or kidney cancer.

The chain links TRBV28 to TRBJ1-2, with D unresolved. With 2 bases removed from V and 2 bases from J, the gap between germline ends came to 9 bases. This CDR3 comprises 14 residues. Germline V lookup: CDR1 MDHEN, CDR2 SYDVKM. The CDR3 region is CASSLEQTNYGYTF. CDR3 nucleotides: TGTGCCAGCAGTTTAGAGCAGACCAACTATGGCTACACCTTC.

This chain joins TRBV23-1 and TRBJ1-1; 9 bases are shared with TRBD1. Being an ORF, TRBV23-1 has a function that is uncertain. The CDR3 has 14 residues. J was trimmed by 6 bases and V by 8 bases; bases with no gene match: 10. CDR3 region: CASLPGQGPSEAFF. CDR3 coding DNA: TGCGCCAGCCTACCGGGACAGGGACCTTCTGAAGCTTTCTTT.

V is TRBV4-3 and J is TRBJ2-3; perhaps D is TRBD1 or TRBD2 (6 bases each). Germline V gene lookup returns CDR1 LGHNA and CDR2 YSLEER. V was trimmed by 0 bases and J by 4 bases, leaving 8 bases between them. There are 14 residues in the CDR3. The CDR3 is CASSQDRGADTQYF. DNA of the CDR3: TGCGCCAGCAGCCAAGATAGGGGGGCAGATACGCAGTATTTT.

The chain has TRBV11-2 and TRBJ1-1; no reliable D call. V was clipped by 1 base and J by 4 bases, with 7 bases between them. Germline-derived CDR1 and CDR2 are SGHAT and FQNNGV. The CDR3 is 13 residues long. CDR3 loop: CASSLGSGTEAFF. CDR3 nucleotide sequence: TGTGCCAGCAGCTTAGGTTCGGGCACTGAAGCTTTCTTT.

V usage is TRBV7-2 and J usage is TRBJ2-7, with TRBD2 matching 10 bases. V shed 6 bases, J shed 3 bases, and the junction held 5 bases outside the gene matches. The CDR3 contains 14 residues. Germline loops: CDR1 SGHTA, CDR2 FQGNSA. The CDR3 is CASRVAGGIYEQYF. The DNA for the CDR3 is TGTGCCAGCAGAGTAGCGGGAGGAATCTACGAGCAGTACTTC.

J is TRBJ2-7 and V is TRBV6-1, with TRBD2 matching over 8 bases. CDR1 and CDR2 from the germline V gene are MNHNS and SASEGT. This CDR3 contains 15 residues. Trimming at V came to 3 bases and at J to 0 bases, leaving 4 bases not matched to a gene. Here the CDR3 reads CASSDWRGASYEQYF. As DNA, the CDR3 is TGTGCCAGCAGTGACTGGCGGGGGGCCTCCTACGAGCAGTACTTC.

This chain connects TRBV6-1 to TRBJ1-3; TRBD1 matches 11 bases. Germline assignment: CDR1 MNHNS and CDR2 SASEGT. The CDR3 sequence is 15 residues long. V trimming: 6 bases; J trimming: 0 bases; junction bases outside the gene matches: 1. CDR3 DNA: TGTGCCAGCAGCGGGACAGGGGGCTCTGGAAACACCATATATTTT. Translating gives CASSGTGGSGNTIYF.

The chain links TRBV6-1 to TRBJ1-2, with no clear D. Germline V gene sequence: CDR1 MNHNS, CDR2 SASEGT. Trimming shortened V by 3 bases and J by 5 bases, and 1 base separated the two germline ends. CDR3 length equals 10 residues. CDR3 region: CASSDYGYTF. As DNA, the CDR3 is TGTGCCAGCAGTGATTATGGCTACACCTTC.

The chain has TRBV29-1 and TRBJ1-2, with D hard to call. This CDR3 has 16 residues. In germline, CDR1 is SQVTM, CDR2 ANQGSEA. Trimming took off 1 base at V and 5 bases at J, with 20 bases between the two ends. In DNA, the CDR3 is TGCAGCGTTGAAGTTTTTCGACTCCTCGAAAGGTATGGCTACACCTTC. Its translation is CSVEVFRLLERYGYTF.

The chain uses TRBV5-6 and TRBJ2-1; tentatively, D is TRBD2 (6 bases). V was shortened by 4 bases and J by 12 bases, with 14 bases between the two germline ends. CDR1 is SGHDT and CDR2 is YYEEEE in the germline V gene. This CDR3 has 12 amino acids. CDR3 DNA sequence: TGTGCCAGCAGCCGACCCCTGGGGGGGCAGTTCTTC. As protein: CASSRPLGGQFF.

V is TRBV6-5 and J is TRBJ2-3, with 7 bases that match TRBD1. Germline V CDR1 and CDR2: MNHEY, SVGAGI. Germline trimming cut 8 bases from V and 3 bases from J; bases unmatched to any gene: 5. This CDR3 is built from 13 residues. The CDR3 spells CASEAGGTDTQYF. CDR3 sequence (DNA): TGTGCCAGCGAGGCAGGGGGTACAGATACGCAGTATTTT.

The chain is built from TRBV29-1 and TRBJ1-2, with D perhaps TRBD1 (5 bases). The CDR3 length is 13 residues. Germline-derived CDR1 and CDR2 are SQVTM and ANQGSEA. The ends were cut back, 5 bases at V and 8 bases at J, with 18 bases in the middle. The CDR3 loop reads CSVPHSGRGGYTF. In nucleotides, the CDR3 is TGCAGCGTTCCCCACAGCGGAAGGGGAGGCTACACCTTC.

CDR3 loop: CASSRNDRSIEAFF. For the CDR3, the DNA is TGTGCCAGCTCTCGGAATGACAGATCGATTGAAGCTTTCTTT. This chain links TRBV18 with TRBJ1-1; possible D gene TRBD1, 5 bases. Looked up from germline, CDR1 is KGHSH and CDR2 is LQKENI. The CDR3 is 14 amino acids. Trimming removed 6 bases at V and 7 bases at J, with 18 bases between.

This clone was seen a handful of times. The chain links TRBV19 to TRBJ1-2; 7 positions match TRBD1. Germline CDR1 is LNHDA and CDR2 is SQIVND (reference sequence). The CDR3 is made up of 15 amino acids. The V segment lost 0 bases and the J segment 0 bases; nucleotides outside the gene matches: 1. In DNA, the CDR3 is TGTGCCAGTAGTATAGACGACAGGGCTAACTATGGCTACACCTTC. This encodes CASSIDDRANYGYTF.

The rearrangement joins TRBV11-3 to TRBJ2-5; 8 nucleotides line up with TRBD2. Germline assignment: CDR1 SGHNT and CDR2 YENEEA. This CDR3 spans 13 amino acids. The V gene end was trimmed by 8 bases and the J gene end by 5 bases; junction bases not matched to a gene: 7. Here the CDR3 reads CASREGQGETQYF. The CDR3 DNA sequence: TGTGCCAGCCGGGAGGGGCAGGGGGAGACCCAGTACTTC. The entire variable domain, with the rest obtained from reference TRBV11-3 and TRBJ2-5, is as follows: EAGVVQSPRYKIIEKKQPVAFWCNPISGHNTLYWYLQNLGQGPELLIRYENEEAVDDSQLPKDRFSAERLKGVDSTLKIQPAELGDSAVYLCASREGQGETQYFGPGTRLLVL.

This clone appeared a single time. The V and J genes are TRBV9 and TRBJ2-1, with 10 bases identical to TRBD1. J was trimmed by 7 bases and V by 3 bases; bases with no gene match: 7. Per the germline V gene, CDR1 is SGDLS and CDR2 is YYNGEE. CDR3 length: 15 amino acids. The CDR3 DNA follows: TGTGCCAGCAGCGGAGCGGGACAGGGGAGGAATGAGCAGTTCTTC. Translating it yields CASSGAGQGRNEQFF.

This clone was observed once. DNA for the CDR3: TGTGCCTGGTTTGACGGTAGCAATCAGCCCCAGCATTTT. Encoded protein: CAWFDGSNQPQHF. The rearrangement links TRBV30 to TRBJ1-5; D is undetermined. Germline CDR1 and CDR2: GTSNPN and SVGIG (reference sequence). This CDR3 region has 13 residues. Deletions cut 5 bases from V and 0 bases from J, with 8 bases between. Variable domain in full (rest from reference TRBV30 and TRBJ1-5): SQTIHQWPATLVQPVGSPLSLECTVEGTSNPNLYWYRQAAGRGLQLLFYSVGIGQISSEVPQNLSASRPQDRQFILSSKKLLLSDSGFYLCAWFDGSNQPQHFGDGTRLSIL.

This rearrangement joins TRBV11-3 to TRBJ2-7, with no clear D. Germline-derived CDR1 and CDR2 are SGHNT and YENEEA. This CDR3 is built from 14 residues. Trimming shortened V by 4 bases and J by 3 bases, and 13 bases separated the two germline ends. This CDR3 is CASSSRQEYYEQYF. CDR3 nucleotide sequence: TGTGCCAGCAGCTCTCGACAAGAGTACTACGAGCAGTACTTC. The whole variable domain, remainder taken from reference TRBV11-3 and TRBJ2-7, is EAGVVQSPRYKIIEKKQPVAFWCNPISGHNTLYWYLQNLGQGPELLIRYENEEAVDDSQLPKDRFSAERLKGVDSTLKIQPAELGDSAVYLCASSSRQEYYEQYFGPGTRLTVT.

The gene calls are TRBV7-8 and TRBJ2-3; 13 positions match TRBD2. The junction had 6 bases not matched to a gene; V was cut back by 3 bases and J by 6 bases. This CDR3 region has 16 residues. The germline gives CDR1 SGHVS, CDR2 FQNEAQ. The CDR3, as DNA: TGTGCCAGCAGCTTGGCACTAGCGGGGGGGGCGGATACGCAGTATTTT. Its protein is CASSLALAGGADTQYF.

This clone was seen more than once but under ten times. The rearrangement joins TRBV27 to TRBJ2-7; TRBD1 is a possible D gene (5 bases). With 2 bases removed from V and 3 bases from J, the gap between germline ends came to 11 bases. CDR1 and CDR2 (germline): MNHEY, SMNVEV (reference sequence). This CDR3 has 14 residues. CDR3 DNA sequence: TGTGCCAGCAGTTTAGGTGGGGCCCGCTACGAGCAGTACTTC. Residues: CASSLGGARYEQYF.

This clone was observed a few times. This CDR3 reads CASSFRAGLPEAFF. CDR3 nucleotide sequence: TGTGCCAGCAGTTTCAGGGCGGGGTTGCCTGAAGCTTTCTTT. The V gene is TRBV28, the J gene TRBJ1-1; possibly TRBD1 for D (5 bases). CDR1 MDHEN and CDR2 SYDVKM come from the germline V gene. CDR3 length equals 14 residues. Trimming pared 3 bases from V and 6 bases from J, leaving 14 bases between.

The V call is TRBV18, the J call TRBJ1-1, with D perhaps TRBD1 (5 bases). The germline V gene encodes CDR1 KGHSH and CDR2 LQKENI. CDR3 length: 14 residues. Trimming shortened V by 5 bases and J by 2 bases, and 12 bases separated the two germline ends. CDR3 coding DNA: TGTGCCAGCTCAACAAGGGGAGGTAACACTGAAGCTTTCTTT. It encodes CASSTRGGNTEAFF. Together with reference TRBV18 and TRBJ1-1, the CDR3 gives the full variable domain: NAGVMQNPRHLVRRRGQEARLRCSPMKGHSHVYWYRQLPEEGLKFMVYLQKENIIDESGMPKERFSAEFPKEGPSILRIQQVVRGDSAAYFCASSTRGGNTEAFFGQGTRLTVV.